The T cell receptor (beta chain) described here comes from a study of T cell changes during pregnancy in multiple sclerosis. Data came from immunoSEQ multiplex PCR; TCRdb stores just in-frame clones and leaves some out. The sample shows roughly 60,000 clones, 91% of them seen only once. Germline V gene data show CDR1 as MNHEY and CDR2 as SMNVEV (reference sequence). The germline V and J ends were trimmed by 6 bases and 3 bases, with 10 bases remaining between them. This CDR3 spans 13 amino acids. This clonotype was obtained from a female donor with multiple sclerosis, enrolled in a pregnancy study. This sample comprised CD4+ T cells from peripheral blood mononuclear cells, obtained in the first trimester of pregnancy. The chain employs TRBV27 and TRBJ2-3; D is perhaps TRBD1 (5 bases). The CDR3: CASRTEGTDTQYF. Written as DNA, the CDR3 is TGTGCCAGCAGGACAGAAGGTACAGATACGCAGTATTTT.